The 23 T cell receptor beta chains below all came from one sample that was sequenced in a study of blood T cell repertoires in COVID-19. The repertoire was sequenced with immunoSEQ multiplex PCR; TCRdb's copy has only in-frame clones and lacks some. The sample has about 100,000 clones, around 85% seen once. The specimen sequenced was peripheral blood. The receptors come from a human donor in a cohort sampled during active COVID-19.

The rearrangement links TRBV5-4 to TRBJ1-4; 7 bases align to TRBD1. The germline V gene encodes CDR1 SGHNT and CDR2 YYREEE (reference sequence). The CDR3 runs 13 residues. V shed 4 bases, J shed 8 bases, and the junction held 5 bases outside the gene matches. The CDR3 nucleotides read TGTGCCAGCAGCCGGGACAGAGAGGAAAAACTGTTTTTT. This translates into CASSRDREEKLFF.

This chain uses TRBV24-1 with TRBJ1-2, with 7 bases lining up with TRBD1. V lost 4 bases to trimming and J lost 3 bases; unmatched junction nucleotides: 4. Germline loops: CDR1 KGHDR, CDR2 SFDVKD. This CDR3 region has 14 residues. The CDR3 DNA reads TGTGCCACCAGTGACCCTGGACAGGACTATGGCTACACCTTC. It specifies CATSDPGQDYGYTF.

This CDR3 reads CASSQGTSGRTGELFF. CDR3 coding DNA: TGTGCCAGCAGCCAAGGGACTAGCGGGCGGACCGGGGAGCTGTTTTTT. The chain employs TRBV3-1 (or the pseudogene TRBV3-2) and TRBJ2-2; 11 nucleotides match TRBD2. This CDR3 contains 16 residues. Trimming took 1 base from V and 5 from J; bases not matched to a gene: 3. Germline V CDR1 and CDR2: LGHDT, YNNKEL (reference sequence).

The chain uses TRBV7-2 and TRBJ2-3; no reliable D call. This CDR3 contains 17 residues. The V gene's germline CDR1 is SGHTA and CDR2 FQGNSA. V was clipped by 5 bases and J by 4 bases, with 22 bases between them. The DNA for the CDR3 is TGTGCCAGCAGCCAATTTCGCGGTTCCGATACCCCAGATACGCAGTATTTT. Translated: CASSQFRGSDTPDTQYF.

V usage is TRBV29-1 and J usage is TRBJ2-1; TRBD2 matches at 8 bases. V shed 8 bases and J 9 bases; nucleotides not matched to a gene: 15. The germline gives CDR1 SQVTM, CDR2 ANQGSEA. The CDR3 is 14 residues long. The CDR3 DNA is TGCAGCTCCTATGGGGCGGGAGGCGTTGGTGAGCAGTTCTTC. It specifies CSSYGAGGVGEQFF.

This clone was counted a few times. V and J are TRBV6-5 and TRBJ2-7; 10 bases are a match to TRBD1. Germline-derived CDR1 and CDR2 are MNHEY and SVGAGI. This CDR3 spans 14 amino acids. V trimming: 6 bases; J trimming: 4 bases; junction bases outside the gene matches: 6. CDR3 DNA: TGTGCCAGCAGGGAGGGACAGGGGTTGTACGAGCAGTACTTC. Its protein product is CASREGQGLYEQYF.

The chain recombines TRBV19 with TRBJ2-5; a weak D match, TRBD1 (5 bases). This CDR3 spans 13 amino acids. Germline V gene lookup returns CDR1 LNHDA and CDR2 SQIVND (reference sequence). Trimming cost V 7 bases and J 4 bases, with 13 bases left between them. CDR3 bases: TGTGCCAGTAAGGGGTCCCACGGAGAGACCCAGTACTTC. Its protein is CASKGSHGETQYF.

This clone was observed a single time. The chain is built from TRBV7-2 and TRBJ2-3, with D possibly TRBD1 on 5 matching bases. V lost 2 bases and J lost 5, with 11 bases in between. Germline CDR1 reads SGHTA; CDR2 reads FQGNSA. This CDR3 is 14 amino acids long. This chain's CDR3 is CASSLPAGQDTQYF. The CDR3, as DNA: TGTGCCAGCAGCTTACCAGCAGGACAAGATACGCAGTATTTT.

The V gene is TRBV18, the J gene TRBJ2-5; D call uncertain. The germline V gene encodes CDR1 KGHSH and CDR2 LQKENI. This CDR3 region has 15 residues. Trimming took 0 bases from V and 5 from J, leaving 13 bases between them. As DNA, the CDR3 is TGTGCCAGCTCACCACCTTTTAACTTCGGGGAGACCCAGTACTTC. Protein sequence: CASSPPFNFGETQYF.

The gene calls are TRBV19 and TRBJ1-5; D is ambiguous. The V gene's germline CDR1 is LNHDA and CDR2 SQIVND (reference sequence). The V gene lost 5 bases and the J gene lost 4 bases, with 9 bases spanning the gap. The CDR3 has 13 residues. The CDR3 loop is CASSFPGNQPQHF. The DNA for the CDR3 is TGTGCCAGTAGTTTCCCGGGAAATCAGCCCCAGCATTTT.

In its sample, this clone was seen once. The V and J genes are TRBV5-1 and TRBJ2-7; D remains ambiguous. Germline CDR1 reads SGHRS; CDR2 reads YFSETQ. The CDR3 consists of 13 residues. V lost 5 bases and J 2 bases, leaving 11 bases between the germline ends. The CDR3 region is CASSLTGPYEQYF. The CDR3 DNA follows: TGCGCCAGCAGTTTAACGGGTCCCTACGAGCAGTACTTC.

The rearrangement joins TRBV27 to TRBJ2-1, with D possibly being TRBD1 (5 bases). This CDR3 spans 14 amino acids. The V end was cut by 5 bases, the J end by 4 bases, with 12 bases between. From germline, CDR1 is MNHEY and CDR2 SMNVEV (reference sequence). CDR3 residues: CASSPLDTYNEQFF. The CDR3 DNA reads as TGTGCCAGCAGTCCCCTGGACACTTACAATGAGCAGTTCTTC.

The chain links TRBV10-2 to TRBJ2-1; 12 nucleotides match TRBD2. CDR3 length equals 20 residues. CDR1 is WSHSY, CDR2 SAAADI, per germline. V dropped 8 bases and J dropped 1; count of bases not matched to a gene: 18. The CDR3 DNA reads TGCGCCAGCGGTTCAGGGCGGCTAGCGGGGGGGCGTACGTCCTACAATGAGCAGTTCTTC. Translated: CASGSGRLAGGRTSYNEQFF.

The rearrangement uses TRBV6-5 and TRBJ2-1, with a possible D match to TRBD2 (5 bases). The V end lost 5 bases, the J end lost 5 bases, and 13 bases lay between the germline ends. Germline V gene sequence: CDR1 MNHEY, CDR2 SVGAGI. The CDR3 contains 14 residues. CDR3: CASSRQGSHNEQFF. CDR3 sequence (DNA): TGTGCCAGCAGTCGACAAGGGAGTCACAATGAGCAGTTCTTC.

With regard to this clone: The sample contains more than one DNA sequence encoding this CDR3. The chain couples TRBV5-1 to TRBJ1-1; D remains unclear. V gave up 1 base and J gave up 0 bases, with 7 bases separating them. Germline V gene lookup returns CDR1 SGHRS and CDR2 YFSETQ. The CDR3 totals 14 residues. The CDR3 nucleotides read TGCGCCAGCAGCTTGTCCGGGATGAACACTGAAGCTTTCTTT. It is translated as CASSLSGMNTEAFF.

V is TRBV19 and J is TRBJ1-2, with 7 nucleotides matching TRBD1. The CDR3 spans 15 residues. The junction had 9 bases not matched to a gene; V was cut back by 7 bases and J by 1 base. Germline CDR1 is LNHDA and CDR2 is SQIVND (reference sequence). CDR3 sequence reads: CASTPWGQLNYGYTF. In nucleotides, the CDR3 is TGTGCCAGTACCCCTTGGGGACAGCTTAACTATGGCTACACCTTC.

This chain uses TRBV5-1 with TRBJ2-7; 12 positions match TRBD2. The ends lost 4 bases at V and 7 bases at J; junction bases unmatched: 6. CDR1 and CDR2 (germline): SGHRS, YFSETQ. The CDR3 extends over 14 amino acids. CDR3 in DNA: TGCGCCAGCAGCGAGACTAGCGGGAGTTCGGAGCAGTACTTC. Amino acids: CASSETSGSSEQYF.

This chain uses TRBV18 with TRBJ1-2; weak D call: TRBD1 (5 bases). The CDR3 has 14 amino acids. V lost 6 bases and J 8 bases, leaving 19 bases between the germline ends. The germline gives CDR1 KGHSH, CDR2 LQKENI. The CDR3 loop reads CASSKDNPSYGYTF. The CDR3 DNA sequence: TGTGCCAGCTCTAAGGACAACCCCTCCTACGGCTACACCTTC.

In the case of this clone: In the same sample, other DNA sequences code for this CDR3. The chain combines TRBV20-1 with TRBJ2-7; 7 bases align to TRBD1. The CDR3 extends over 11 amino acids. V lost 6 bases to trimming and J lost 3 bases; unmatched junction nucleotides: 2. CDR1 is DFQATT and CDR2 is SNEGSKA in the germline V gene (reference sequence). The CDR3 DNA sequence: TGCAGTGCGGGACAGAACTACGAGCAGTACTTC. It is translated as CSAGQNYEQYF.

The rearrangement joins TRBV3-1 (or the pseudogene TRBV3-2) to TRBJ2-1; 12 bases fit TRBD2. This CDR3 is built from 16 residues. Germline CDR1 is LGHDT and CDR2 is YNNKEL (reference sequence). V dropped 2 bases and J dropped 8; count of bases not matched to a gene: 7. CDR3 sequence: CASSQRLAGGVDEQFF. CDR3 nucleotides: TGTGCCAGCAGCCAACGTCTAGCGGGGGGGGTGGATGAGCAGTTCTTC.

V gene TRBV4-3 combines with J gene TRBJ2-3; 9 positions agree with TRBD2. Looked up from germline, CDR1 is LGHNA and CDR2 is YSLEER. The CDR3 contains 17 residues. V gave up 0 bases and J gave up 0 bases; unmatched junction bases: 4. The CDR3 region is CASSQDLSGGSTDTQYF. In nucleotides, the CDR3 is TGCGCCAGCAGCCAAGATTTGAGCGGGGGGAGCACAGATACGCAGTATTTT.

This chain links TRBV28 with TRBJ1-5, with D possibly matching TRBD1 (5 bases). Germline values: CDR1 MDHEN, CDR2 SYDVKM. Trimming left V 5 bases short and J 1 base short, with 12 bases between. The CDR3 totals 15 residues. Here the CDR3 DNA reads TGTGCCAGCAGTGCGGGGGGGTTGAGCAATCAGCCCCAGCATTTT. As protein: CASSAGGLSNQPQHF.

This clone was counted only a few times. This chain uses TRBV12-5 with TRBJ2-2; 10 nucleotides agree with TRBD2. The germline gives CDR1 LGHNT, CDR2 FRNRAP. Trimming cost V 3 bases and J 6 bases; bases outside gene matches: 7. The CDR3 contains 16 residues. CDR3 residues: CASGLGSGGLSGELFF. DNA for the CDR3: TGTGCTAGTGGTTTAGGTAGCGGGGGGCTGTCCGGGGAGCTGTTTTTT.